This T cell receptor beta chain is drawn from a study of T cell responses to AZD1222 COVID-19 vaccine. Study at large: Whether given at about 4 or about 12 weeks, second doses were pooled. Regarding the study as a whole: It was only after the peak T cell response that any repertoires were sampled. Breadth and depth of Spike-specific TCRs rose after two AZD1222 doses. In a largely white British group with more females than males, clonal diversity was possibly underestimated.

For this clone: Its specificity is not known.

Assay: immunoSEQ multiplex PCR; the TCRdb copy retains only in-frame clones and omits some. This repertoire shows roughly 97,000 clones, roughly 93% found once; its top ten account for 5%. Between the trimmed V and J ends, which lost 3 bases and 1 base, there was a span of 3 bases. This CDR3 comprises 12 residues. The germline gives CDR1 MDHEN, CDR2 SYDVKM. This clonotype originated in an adult in good health. Sequenced material: peripheral blood, taken on day 0 of AZD1222 vaccination. The chain is built from TRBV28 and TRBJ1-1; D is undetermined. CDR3 loop: CASSLQNTEAFF. The CDR3 coding sequence is TGTGCCAGCAGTTTGCAGAACACTGAAGCTTTCTTT. Filled out from reference TRBV28 and TRBJ1-1, the complete variable domain reads DVKVTQSSRYLVKRTGEKVFLECVQDMDHENMFWYRQDPGLGLRLIYFSYDVKMKEKGDIPEGYSVSREKKERFSLILESASTNQTSMYLCASSLQNTEAFFGQGTRLTVV.